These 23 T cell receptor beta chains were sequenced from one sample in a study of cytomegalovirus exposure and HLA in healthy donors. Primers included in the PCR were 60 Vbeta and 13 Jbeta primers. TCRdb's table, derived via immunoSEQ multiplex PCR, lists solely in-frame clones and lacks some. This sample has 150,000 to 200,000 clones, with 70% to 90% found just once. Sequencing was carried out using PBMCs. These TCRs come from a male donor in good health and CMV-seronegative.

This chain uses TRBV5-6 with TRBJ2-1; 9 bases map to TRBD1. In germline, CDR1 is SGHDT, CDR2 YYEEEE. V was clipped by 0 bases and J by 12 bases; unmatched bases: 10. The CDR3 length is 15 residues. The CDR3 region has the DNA TGTGCCAGCAGCTTGGCAAGGGACAGGGCGACGGGGCAGTTCTTC. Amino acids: CASSLARDRATGQFF.

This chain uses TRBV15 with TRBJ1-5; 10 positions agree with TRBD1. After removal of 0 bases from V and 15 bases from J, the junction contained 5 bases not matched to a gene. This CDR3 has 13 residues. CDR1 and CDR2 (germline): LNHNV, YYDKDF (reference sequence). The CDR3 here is CATSRDRDRGRHF. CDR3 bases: TGTGCCACCAGCAGAGATCGGGACAGGGGAAGGCATTTT.

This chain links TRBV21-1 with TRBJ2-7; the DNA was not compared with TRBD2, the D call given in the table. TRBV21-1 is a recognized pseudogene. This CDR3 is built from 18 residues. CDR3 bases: TGTGCCAGCAGCAAAGAGGTCTTACTAGCGGGGTGCAACTACGAGCAGTACTTC. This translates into CASSKEVLLAGCNYEQYF.

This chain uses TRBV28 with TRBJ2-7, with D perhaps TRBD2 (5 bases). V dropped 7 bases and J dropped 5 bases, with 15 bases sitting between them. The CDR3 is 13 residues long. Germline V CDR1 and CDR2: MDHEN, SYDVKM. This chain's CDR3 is CASMGVIAHEQYF. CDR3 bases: TGTGCCAGCATGGGAGTGATCGCCCACGAGCAGTACTTC.

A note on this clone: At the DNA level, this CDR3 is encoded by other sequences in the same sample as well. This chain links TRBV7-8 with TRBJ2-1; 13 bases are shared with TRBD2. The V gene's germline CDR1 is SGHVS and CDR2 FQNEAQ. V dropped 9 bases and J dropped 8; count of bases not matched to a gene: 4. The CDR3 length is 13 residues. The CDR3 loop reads CARGLAGQDEQFF. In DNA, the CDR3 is TGTGCCAGGGGACTAGCGGGACAAGATGAGCAGTTCTTC.

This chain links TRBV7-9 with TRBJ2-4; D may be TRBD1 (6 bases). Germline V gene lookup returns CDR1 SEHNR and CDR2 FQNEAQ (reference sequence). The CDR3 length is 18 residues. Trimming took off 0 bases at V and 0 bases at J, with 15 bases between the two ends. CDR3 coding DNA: TGTGCCAGCAGCTTAGCCCCCACAGGGAAAGGAGCCAAAAACATTCAGTACTTC. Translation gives CASSLAPTGKGAKNIQYF.

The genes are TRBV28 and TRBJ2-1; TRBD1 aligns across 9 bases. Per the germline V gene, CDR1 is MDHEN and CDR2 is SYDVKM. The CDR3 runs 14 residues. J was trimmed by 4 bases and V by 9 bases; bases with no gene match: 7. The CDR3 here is CASLPGQGYNEQFF. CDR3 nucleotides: TGTGCCAGTCTACCGGGACAGGGATACAATGAGCAGTTCTTC.

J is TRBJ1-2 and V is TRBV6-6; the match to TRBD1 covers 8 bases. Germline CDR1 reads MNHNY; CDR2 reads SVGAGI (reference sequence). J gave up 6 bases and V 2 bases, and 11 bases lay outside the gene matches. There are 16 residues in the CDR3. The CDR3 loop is CASSYTTAGGVNGYTF. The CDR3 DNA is TGTGCCAGCAGTTACACCACCGCAGGGGGCGTCAATGGCTACACCTTC.

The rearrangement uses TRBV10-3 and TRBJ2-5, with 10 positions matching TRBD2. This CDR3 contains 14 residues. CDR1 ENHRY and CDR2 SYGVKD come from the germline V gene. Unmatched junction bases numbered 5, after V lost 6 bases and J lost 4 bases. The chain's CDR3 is CAIRTSGPSETQYF. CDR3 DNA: TGTGCCATCAGGACTAGCGGGCCATCAGAGACCCAGTACTTC.

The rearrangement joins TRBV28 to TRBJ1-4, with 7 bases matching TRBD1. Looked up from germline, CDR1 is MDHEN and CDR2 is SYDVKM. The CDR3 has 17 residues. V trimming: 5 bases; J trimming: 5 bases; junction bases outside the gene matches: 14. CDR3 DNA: TGTGCCAGCAGTCAACGAGGGGTCGGACAGGCGAATGAAAAACTGTTTTTT. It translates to CASSQRGVGQANEKLFF.

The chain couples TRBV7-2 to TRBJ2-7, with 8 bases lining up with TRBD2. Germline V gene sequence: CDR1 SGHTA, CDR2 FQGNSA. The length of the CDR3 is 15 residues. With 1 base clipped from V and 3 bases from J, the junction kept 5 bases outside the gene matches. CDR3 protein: CASSLERRGGYEQYF. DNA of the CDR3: TGTGCCAGCAGCTTAGAAAGACGGGGGGGCTACGAGCAGTACTTC.

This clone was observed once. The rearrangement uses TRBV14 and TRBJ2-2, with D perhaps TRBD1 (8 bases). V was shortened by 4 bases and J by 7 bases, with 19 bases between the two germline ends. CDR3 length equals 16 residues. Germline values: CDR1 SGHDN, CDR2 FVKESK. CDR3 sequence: CASSPVGTGLVGELFF. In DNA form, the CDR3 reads TGTGCCAGCAGCCCCGTTGGGACAGGACTAGTCGGGGAGCTGTTTTTT. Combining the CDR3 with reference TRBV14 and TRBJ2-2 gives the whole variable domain EAGVTQFPSHSVIEKGQTVTLRCDPISGHDNLYWYRRVMGKEIKFLLHFVKESKQDESGMPNNRFLAERTGGTYSTLKVQPAELEDSGVYFCASSPVGTGLVGELFFGEGSRLTVL.

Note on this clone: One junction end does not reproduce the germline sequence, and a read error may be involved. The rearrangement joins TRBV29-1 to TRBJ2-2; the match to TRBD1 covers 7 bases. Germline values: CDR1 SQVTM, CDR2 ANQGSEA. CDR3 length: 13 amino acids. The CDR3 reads CSADRVSTGELVF. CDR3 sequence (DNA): TGCAGCGCCGACAGGGTTAGCACCGGGGAGCTGGTTTTT.

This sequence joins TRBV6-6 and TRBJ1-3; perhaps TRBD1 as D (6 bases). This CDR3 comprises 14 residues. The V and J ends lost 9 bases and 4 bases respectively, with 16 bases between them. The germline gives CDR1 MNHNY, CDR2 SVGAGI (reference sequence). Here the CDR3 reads CASSGGGGGNTIYF. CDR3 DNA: TGTGCCAGTTCGGGGGGCGGCGGCGGAAACACCATATATTTT.

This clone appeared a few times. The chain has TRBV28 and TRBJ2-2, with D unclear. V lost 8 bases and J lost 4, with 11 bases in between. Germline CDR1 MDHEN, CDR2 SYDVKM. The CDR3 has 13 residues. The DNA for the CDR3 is TGTGCCAGCCTCTTTGTGAGCACCGGGGAGCTGTTTTTT. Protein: CASLFVSTGELFF. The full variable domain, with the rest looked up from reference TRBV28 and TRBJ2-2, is DVKVTQSSRYLVKRTGEKVFLECVQDMDHENMFWYRQDPGLGLRLIYFSYDVKMKEKGDIPEGYSVSREKKERFSLILESASTNQTSMYLCASLFVSTGELFFGEGSRLTVL.

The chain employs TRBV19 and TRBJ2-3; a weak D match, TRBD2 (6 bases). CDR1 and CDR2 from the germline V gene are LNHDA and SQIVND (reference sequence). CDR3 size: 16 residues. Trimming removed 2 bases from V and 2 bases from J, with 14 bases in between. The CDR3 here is CASSISRDSYTDTQYF. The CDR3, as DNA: TGTGCCAGTAGTATAAGCCGGGACTCCTACACAGATACGCAGTATTTT. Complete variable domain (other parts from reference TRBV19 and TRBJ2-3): DGGITQSPKYLFRKEGQNVTLSCEQNLNHDAMYWYRQDPGQGLRLIYYSQIVNDFQKGDIAEGYSVSREKKESFPLTVTSAQKNPTAFYLCASSISRDSYTDTQYFGPGTRLTVL.

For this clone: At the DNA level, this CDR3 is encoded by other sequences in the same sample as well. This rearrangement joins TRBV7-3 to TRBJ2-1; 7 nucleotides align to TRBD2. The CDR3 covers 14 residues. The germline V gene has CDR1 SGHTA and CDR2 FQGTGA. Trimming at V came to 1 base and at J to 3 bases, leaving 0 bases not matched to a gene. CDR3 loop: CASSLSGGYNEQFF. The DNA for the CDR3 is TGTGCCAGCAGCTTAAGCGGGGGCTACAATGAGCAGTTCTTC. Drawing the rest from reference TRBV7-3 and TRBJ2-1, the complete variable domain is GAGVSQTPSNKVTEKGKYVELRCDPISGHTALYWYRQSLGQGPEFLIYFQGTGAADDSGLPNDRFFAVRPEGSVSTLKIQRTERGDSAVYLCASSLSGGYNEQFFGPGTRLTVL.

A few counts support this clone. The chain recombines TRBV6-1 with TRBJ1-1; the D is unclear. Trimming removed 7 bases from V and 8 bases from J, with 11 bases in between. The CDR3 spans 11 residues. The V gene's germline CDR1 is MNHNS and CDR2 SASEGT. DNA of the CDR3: TGTGCCAGCACCAAGACACTCGAAGCTTTCTTT. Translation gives CASTKTLEAFF.

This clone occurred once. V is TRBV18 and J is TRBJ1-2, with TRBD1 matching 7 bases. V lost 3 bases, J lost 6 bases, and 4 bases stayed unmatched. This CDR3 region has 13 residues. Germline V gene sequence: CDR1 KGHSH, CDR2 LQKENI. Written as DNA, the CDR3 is TGTGCCAGCTCACCCGTTGACAGGGATGGCTACACCTTC. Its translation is CASSPVDRDGYTF.

The CDR3 sequence is CASSPRLAGGEQYF. The CDR3 DNA is TGTGCCAGCAGCCCAAGACTAGCGGGAGGCGAGCAGTACTTC. The chain is built from TRBV7-3 and TRBJ2-7; 13 bases line up with TRBD2. V was pared by 5 bases and J by 6 bases, with 4 bases of the junction left unmatched. The CDR3 runs 14 residues. CDR1 is SGHTA, CDR2 FQGTGA, per germline.

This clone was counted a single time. CDR3 nucleotides: TGTGCCAGCAGCGTAGCCCCTCAGGGTAGCGGGCCTAACAATGAGCAGTTCTTC. Protein: CASSVAPQGSGPNNEQFF. This chain links TRBV9 with TRBJ2-1; 7 bases line up with TRBD2. CDR3 length: 18 residues. Germline lookup yields CDR1 SGDLS and CDR2 YYNGEE. Trimming at V came to 0 bases and at J to 5 bases, leaving 14 bases not matched to a gene.

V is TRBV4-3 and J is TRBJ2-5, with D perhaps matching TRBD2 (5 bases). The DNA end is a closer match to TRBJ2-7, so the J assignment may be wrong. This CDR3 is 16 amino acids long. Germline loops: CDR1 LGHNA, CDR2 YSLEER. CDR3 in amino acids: CASSQGIVKGVDEQYF. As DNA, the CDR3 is TGCGCCAGCAGCCAAGGTATCGTTAAGGGAGTAGACGAGCAGTACTTC.

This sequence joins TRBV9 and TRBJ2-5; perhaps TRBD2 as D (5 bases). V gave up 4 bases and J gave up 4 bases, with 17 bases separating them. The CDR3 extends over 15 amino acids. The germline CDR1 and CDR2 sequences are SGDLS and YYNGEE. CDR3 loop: CASSSRVRGGETQYF. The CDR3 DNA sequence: TGTGCCAGCAGCTCGCGGGTCCGAGGTGGAGAGACCCAGTACTTC.